The next 31 T cell receptor beta chains were all read from a single sample in a study of cytomegalovirus exposure and HLA in healthy donors. Both 60 Vbeta primers and 13 Jbeta primers went into the PCR. TCRdb's copy holds only in-frame clones and misses some; the assay was immunoSEQ multiplex PCR. The sample contains about 170,000 clones, 70% to 90% of which appear only once. Sequencing was carried out using PBMCs. All receptors derive from a woman aged 18-29 years in good health and CMV-seronegative.

This clone was counted a single time. The chain links TRBV5-4 to TRBJ2-6; D perhaps matches TRBD1 (5 bases). The CDR3 covers 16 residues. With 2 bases removed from V and 2 bases from J, the gap between germline ends came to 11 bases. Germline values: CDR1 SGHNT, CDR2 YYREEE (reference sequence). CDR3 DNA sequence: TGTGCCAGCAGCTTTGGTGTACAGGCTGGGGCCAACGTCCTGACTTTC. It codes for CASSFGVQAGANVLTF.

V gene TRBV29-1 combines with J gene TRBJ1-2; D uncertain. The V gene's germline CDR1 is SQVTM and CDR2 ANQGSEA. The CDR3 extends over 13 amino acids. V shed 0 bases and J shed 2 bases, with 7 bases lying between them. CDR3: CSVEDTANYGYTF. In DNA form, the CDR3 reads TGCAGCGTTGAAGATACCGCGAACTATGGCTACACCTTC.

The V call is TRBV28, the J call TRBJ2-1; D is unresolved. The V end lost 8 bases, the J end lost 0 bases, and 11 bases lay between the germline ends. The CDR3 runs to 14 residues. CDR1 and CDR2 from the germline V gene are MDHEN and SYDVKM. CDR3 in amino acids: CASCPQSSYNEQFF. CDR3 nucleotide sequence: TGTGCCAGCTGCCCACAGAGCTCCTACAATGAGCAGTTCTTC.

The chain employs TRBV7-3 and TRBJ2-2; 8 bases fit TRBD2. Trimming removed 2 bases from V and 2 bases from J; junction bases left unmatched: 4. Germline CDR1 is SGHTA and CDR2 is FQGTGA. This CDR3 region has 16 residues. CDR3 coding DNA: TGTGCCAGCAGCTTAGTCGGGACTAGTAACACCGGGGAGCTGTTTTTT. This sequence encodes CASSLVGTSNTGELFF.

The chain carries TRBV6-1 and TRBJ2-1, with unresolved D. V gave up 6 bases and J gave up 9 bases, with 18 bases separating them. Germline loops: CDR1 MNHNS, CDR2 SASEGT. The CDR3 is made up of 14 amino acids. CDR3 nucleotides: TGTGCCAGCAGCGCAGTCGTAGCCAGCAGTGAGCAGTTCTTC. Residues: CASSAVVASSEQFF.

The gene calls are TRBV27 and TRBJ1-3, with a tentative D call TRBD1 (5 bases). This CDR3 is 13 amino acids long. Trimming took 1 base from V and 4 from J, leaving 5 bases between them. The germline gives CDR1 MNHEY, CDR2 SMNVEV (reference sequence). The CDR3 bases are TGTGCCAGCAGTTTATACAGGGGAAACACCATATATTTT. Translated: CASSLYRGNTIYF.

The chain uses TRBV15 and TRBJ1-4; D gene uncertain. The germline CDR1 and CDR2 sequences are LNHNV and YYDKDF (reference sequence). The length of the CDR3 is 14 residues. V was pared by 4 bases and J by 5 bases, with 11 bases between. CDR3 sequence (DNA): TGTGCCACCAGCACCCTATCCAGGAATGAAAAACTGTTTTTT. Protein: CATSTLSRNEKLFF.

The chain joins TRBV11-2 to TRBJ1-2; D is unclear. The CDR3 is 14 amino acids. V was cut by 0 bases and J by 8 bases, with 13 bases left in between. The germline CDR1 and CDR2 sequences are SGHAT and FQNNGV. The CDR3: CASSLEYRVGGYTF. The CDR3 nucleotides read TGTGCCAGCAGCTTAGAATATCGGGTAGGCGGCTACACCTTC.

CDR3 in DNA: TGTGCCAGTAGTACCGGCACTGAAGCTTTCTTT. Protein sequence: CASSTGTEAFF. The gene calls are TRBV19 and TRBJ1-1; D is uncertain. The CDR3 length is 11 residues. Germline-derived CDR1 and CDR2 are LNHDA and SQIVND (reference sequence). The V end lost 4 bases, the J end lost 4 bases, and 4 bases lay between the germline ends. Combining the CDR3 with reference TRBV19 and TRBJ1-1 gives the whole variable domain DGGITQSPKYLFRKEGQNVTLSCEQNLNHDAMYWYRQDPGQGLRLIYYSQIVNDFQKGDIAEGYSVSREKKESFPLTVTSAQKNPTAFYLCASSTGTEAFFGQGTRLTVV.

This chain connects TRBV6-5 to TRBJ1-1; D call uncertain. Germline V gene lookup returns CDR1 MNHEY and CDR2 SVGAGI. Between the trimmed V and J ends, which lost 2 bases and 7 bases, there was a span of 8 bases. The CDR3 contains 12 residues. The CDR3 DNA reads TGTGCCAGCAGTTACCAACAGCTTGAAGCTTTCTTT. Encoded protein: CASSYQQLEAFF.

This clone was observed a single time. CDR3 DNA sequence: TGTGCCAGCAGTCGGGTAGCGGGAGAGAGCGAGCAGTACTTC. Translated: CASSRVAGESEQYF. The chain is built from TRBV5-4 and TRBJ2-5; 9 bases are a match to TRBD2. TRBJ2-7 matches the DNA end more closely, so the J call is doubtful. CDR3 length: 14 amino acids. Germline loops: CDR1 SGHNT, CDR2 YYREEE (reference sequence).

The rearrangement links TRBV13 to TRBJ2-1; 7 bases match TRBD2. Germline CDR1 and CDR2: PRHDT and FYEKMQ (reference sequence). V lost 0 bases, J lost 15 bases, and 8 bases stayed unmatched. CDR3 size: 13 residues. DNA of the CDR3: TGTGCCAGCAGCTTAGGAGCGGGGTATCAGCCGTTCTTC. Amino acids: CASSLGAGYQPFF.

This clone was seen only once. The chain recombines TRBV7-3 with TRBJ2-1; 8 nucleotides agree with TRBD1. CDR1 and CDR2 (germline): SGHTA, FQGTGA. The CDR3 is made up of 15 amino acids. The J segment lost 3 bases and the V segment lost 5 bases, leaving 6 bases of the junction unmatched. The CDR3 DNA follows: TGTGCCAGCAGCGGGACAGGTGATAGCTACAATGAGCAGTTCTTC. Translated, it gives CASSGTGDSYNEQFF.

CDR3 coding DNA: TGTGCCAGCAGGACCGGGACTAGCGGGGGGACGAACGAGCAGTACTTC. It is translated as CASRTGTSGGTNEQYF. This chain connects TRBV2 to TRBJ2-7; 15 nucleotides agree with TRBD2. Germline assignment: CDR1 SNHLY and CDR2 FYNNEI. The CDR3 has 16 residues. The V segment lost 6 bases and the J segment 5 bases; nucleotides outside the gene matches: 8.

This chain links TRBV5-5 with TRBJ2-7, with 9 nucleotides matching TRBD1. This CDR3 is built from 16 residues. The junction had 12 bases not matched to a gene; V was cut back by 4 bases and J by 4 bases. Germline V gives CDR1 SGHKS, CDR2 YYEKEE (reference sequence). The CDR3 DNA reads TGTGCCAGCAGCCAGTCCACCGGGACAGGGACTTACGAGCAGTACTTC. Its protein is CASSQSTGTGTYEQYF.

The genes are TRBV7-2 and TRBJ2-1; 13 bases line up with TRBD2. CDR1 is SGHTA and CDR2 is FQGNSA in the germline V gene. After removal of 5 bases from V and 4 bases from J, the junction contained 11 bases not matched to a gene. The CDR3 runs 18 residues. As DNA, the CDR3 is TGTGCCAGCAGCCGCCAGCCGGGACTAGCGGGGCCATACAATGAGCAGTTCTTC. Residues: CASSRQPGLAGPYNEQFF.

The genes are TRBV6-4 and TRBJ2-7; the match to TRBD2 covers 12 bases. J gave up 2 bases and V 11 bases, and 4 bases lay outside the gene matches. The germline gives CDR1 MRHNA, CDR2 SNTAGT. This CDR3 is built from 13 residues. CDR3 sequence reads: CAGLAGGPYEQYF. As DNA, the CDR3 is TGTGCCGGCCTAGCGGGAGGGCCCTACGAGCAGTACTTC.

The J gene is TRBJ2-7, the V gene TRBV4-1; possibly TRBD1 for D (6 bases). V gave up 6 bases and J gave up 7 bases, with 19 bases separating them. Germline values: CDR1 MGHRA, CDR2 YSYEKL. The CDR3 has 14 amino acids. CDR3 protein: CASRRTGHREEQYF. The CDR3 DNA follows: TGCGCCAGCAGACGCACGGGACACCGTGAGGAGCAGTACTTC.

The chain links TRBV11-1 to TRBJ1-1; the D gene is possibly TRBD1 (6 bases). Germline values: CDR1 SGHAT, CDR2 FQDESV (reference sequence). The CDR3 loop spans 15 amino acids. The V gene lost 3 bases and the J gene lost 5 bases, with 16 bases spanning the gap. CDR3 protein: CASSFGQYGVTEAFF. CDR3 DNA: TGTGCCAGCAGCTTTGGACAGTATGGAGTTACTGAAGCTTTCTTT.

The rearrangement links TRBV7-8 to TRBJ2-5, with D perhaps matching TRBD1 (6 bases). Trimming took 5 bases from V and 0 from J, leaving 16 bases between them. Germline V gene data show CDR1 as SGHVS and CDR2 as FQNEAQ. The CDR3 runs to 16 residues. CDR3 in amino acids: CASSPVGWTDQETQYF. CDR3 nucleotides: TGTGCCAGCAGCCCCGTAGGTTGGACAGACCAAGAGACCCAGTACTTC.

This clone has more than one count but fewer than ten. Here the CDR3 reads CASRGRNPTEQYF. The DNA of the CDR3 is TGTGCCAGCAGGGGCAGGAACCCGACCGAGCAGTACTTC. V gene TRBV28 combines with J gene TRBJ2-7; D call uncertain. The CDR3 totals 13 residues. The V gene's germline CDR1 is MDHEN and CDR2 SYDVKM. Trimming took 6 bases from V and 6 from J, leaving 15 bases between them.

V usage is TRBV7-9 and J usage is TRBJ2-5; TRBD1 matches at 7 bases. Near its end, the DNA agrees better with TRBJ2-7, so the J call may be wrong. CDR1 and CDR2 from the germline V gene are SEHNR and FQNEAQ (reference sequence). CDR3 length: 14 residues. The CDR3 nucleotides read TGTGCCAGCAGCAACAGACAGGGAGCGTACGAGCAGTACTTC. Encoded protein: CASSNRQGAYEQYF.

This sequence joins TRBV27 and TRBJ2-2; 9 nucleotides agree with TRBD2. The V and J ends lost 5 bases and 6 bases, in that order; junction bases with no gene match: 4. CDR3 size: 14 residues. In germline, CDR1 is MNHEY, CDR2 SMNVEV (reference sequence). CDR3 residues: CASSIGTSPGELFF. CDR3 nucleotide sequence: TGTGCCAGCAGTATCGGGACTAGCCCCGGGGAGCTGTTTTTT.

CDR3 bases: TGTGCCAGCCGACAGGGGGCAGGTGGTTCACCCCTCCACTTT. This gives the protein CASRQGAGGSPLHF. V is TRBV30 and J is TRBJ1-6; 10 bases map to TRBD1. Germline V gene data show CDR1 as GTSNPN and CDR2 as SVGIG (reference sequence). V shed 8 bases and J 9 bases; nucleotides not matched to a gene: 10. CDR3 length: 14 residues.

The rearrangement uses TRBV7-3 and TRBJ1-2; 9 nucleotides line up with TRBD1. CDR1 SGHTA and CDR2 FQGTGA come from the germline V gene. This CDR3 has 13 amino acids. With 5 bases clipped from V and 4 bases from J, the junction kept 2 bases outside the gene matches. The CDR3 sequence is CASSAGQGYGYTF. CDR3 DNA: TGTGCCAGCAGCGCGGGACAGGGCTATGGCTACACCTTC.

The V call is TRBV6-5, the J call TRBJ2-3; 9 positions match TRBD2. The CDR3 loop spans 15 amino acids. CDR1 is MNHEY and CDR2 is SVGAGI in the germline V gene. J was trimmed by 1 base and V by 5 bases; bases with no gene match: 4. The CDR3 sequence: CASSQRLAGTDTQYF. The CDR3, as DNA: TGTGCCAGCAGTCAGAGACTAGCGGGCACAGATACGCAGTATTTT.

This chain joins TRBV28 and TRBJ1-2, with D maybe TRBD1 (6 bases). This CDR3 spans 14 amino acids. V lost 2 bases, J lost 9 bases, and 16 bases lay in between. Germline V gene data show CDR1 as MDHEN and CDR2 as SYDVKM. The CDR3, as DNA: TGTGCCAGCAGTTTAGCTCCTGACAGGACGAGCTACACCTTC. Protein sequence: CASSLAPDRTSYTF.

V is TRBV29-1 and J is TRBJ2-1, with TRBD2 matching 10 bases. The germline CDR1 and CDR2 sequences are SQVTM and ANQGSEA. The CDR3 covers 20 residues. Trimming removed 0 bases from V and 3 bases from J; junction bases left unmatched: 17. CDR3 loop: CSVEDPGLAAHSRLYNEQFF. CDR3 nucleotide sequence: TGCAGCGTTGAAGACCCCGGACTAGCGGCCCACAGTCGGCTCTACAATGAGCAGTTCTTC.

J is TRBJ2-2 and V is TRBV2, with 7 nucleotides matching TRBD1. CDR1 SNHLY and CDR2 FYNNEI come from the germline V gene. The CDR3 sequence is 13 residues long. The junction had 6 bases not matched to a gene; V was cut back by 8 bases and J by 6 bases. The CDR3 nucleotides are TGTGCCAGCGGAAGTCAGGGGGCCGGGGAGCTGTTTTTT. Translated: CASGSQGAGELFF.

The chain carries TRBV9 and TRBJ1-2; the D is unclear. Deletions cut 0 bases from V and 4 bases from J, with 10 bases between. Germline loops: CDR1 SGDLS, CDR2 YYNGEE. This CDR3 is 14 amino acids long. The CDR3 region is CASSVGVSLYGYTF. In DNA, the CDR3 is TGTGCCAGCAGCGTAGGTGTCAGTCTCTATGGCTACACCTTC.

For this clone: A read error may produce the germline difference seen at one junction end. The chain uses TRBV4-2 and TRBJ1-3; no clear D gene. This CDR3 contains 14 residues. Germline CDR1 LGHNA, CDR2 YNFKEQ. The CDR3: CASSARGFGDTIYF. In DNA form, the CDR3 reads TGTGCCAGCAGCGCCCGAGGGTTTGGAGACACCATATATTTT.